These 30 T cell receptor beta chains share one sample of origin, sequenced in a study of human T cells and chemical hapten exposure (dated by TCRdb to the early 2020s). Per the publication, the time point label means: patch test 1, 2 weeks after DPC sensitization. The meaning of the sample's treatment or condition label: therapeutic diphenylcyclopropenone sensitization with weekly scalp DPC. Library preparation used RACE. Sequencing instrument: NextSeq 500. The raw public data were reprocessed by TCRdb itself: fastp quality trimming at Q25, MiXCR clonotype calling, in-frame beta chains only. Each entry is one CDR3 protein sequence, shown with its most common DNA and genes. Across this sample there are about 380,000 distinct CDR3 sequences, with about 4.4% seen only once. The biggest ten clones account for 2% to 2.5% of the sample. Source: whole blood, taken in connection with sensitization to the hapten diphenylcyclopropenone (DPC). These receptors were obtained from a woman in her forties or fifties with alopecia areata. Some clones in this sample may be carry-over from other donors' samples.

This clonotype was counted between two and nine times. This chain links TRBV12-3 or TRBV12-4 with TRBJ2-1; D ambiguous. Deletions cut 8 bases from V and 6 bases from J, with 11 bases between. The CDR3 loop spans 12 amino acids. The CDR3 region is CASAPGLNEQFF. The CDR3 DNA reads as TGTGCCAGCGCCCCCGGGCTCAATGAGCAGTTCTTC.

In its sample, this clonotype was seen a few times. CDR3: CSAYRPRLNGEQFF. The DNA for the CDR3 is TGCAGTGCTTACAGGCCTAGATTAAACGGTGAGCAGTTCTTC. The rearrangement uses TRBV20-1 and TRBJ2-1; the D gene is possibly TRBD1 (5 bases). In germline, CDR1 is DFQATT, CDR2 SNEGSKA (reference sequence). CDR3 length: 14 residues. V was pared by 5 bases and J by 9 bases, with 20 bases between.

This clonotype has a handful of counts. The V call is TRBV20-1, the J call TRBJ2-1; 8 nucleotides agree with TRBD2. CDR3 size: 16 residues. Germline V gene sequence: CDR1 DFQATT, CDR2 SNEGSKA (reference sequence). J was trimmed by 0 bases and V by 3 bases; bases with no gene match: 7. The CDR3 protein is CSASVLAGSSYNEQFF. The CDR3 nucleotides read TGCAGTGCTAGCGTTCTAGCGGGCAGCTCCTACAATGAGCAGTTCTTC.

This clonotype was observed many times. This rearrangement joins TRBV7-8 to TRBJ1-4; D is unresolved. V lost 2 bases to trimming and J lost 6 bases, with 10 bases between them. CDR3 length: 14 residues. Germline loops: CDR1 SGHVS, CDR2 FQNEAQ. The CDR3 DNA follows: TGTGCCAGCAGCTTACAGCGGTGGGATGAAAAACTGTTTTTT. Translating gives CASSLQRWDEKLFF.

There are many counts of this clonotype. The chain joins TRBV7-6 to TRBJ1-2; tentatively, D is TRBD1 (6 bases). V lost 0 bases and J lost 7, with 15 bases in between. This CDR3 region has 15 residues. CDR1 and CDR2 from the germline V gene are SGHVS and FNYEAQ. CDR3 coding DNA: TGTGCCAGCAGCTTAGCGGCACAGGGAGATGCTGGCTACACCTTC. This encodes CASSLAAQGDAGYTF.

This clonotype was recorded at least ten times. The chain links TRBV7-6 to TRBJ1-5, with 8 bases matching TRBD1. Per the germline V gene, CDR1 is SGHVS and CDR2 is FNYEAQ. The CDR3 runs to 18 residues. The ends lost 5 bases at V and 2 bases at J; junction bases unmatched: 14. The CDR3 DNA follows: TGTGCCAGCAGCCCCCGGACAGGGAGGGGGTATGGCAATCAGCCCCAGCATTTT. It is translated as CASSPRTGRGYGNQPQHF.

This clonotype was seen only a few times. CDR3 protein: CASSSGLAGGSYEQYF. As DNA, the CDR3 is TGTGCCAGCAGCTCGGGACTAGCGGGGGGTTCCTACGAGCAGTACTTC. The V and J genes are TRBV5-6 and TRBJ2-7; TRBD2 agrees at 15 bases. The germline V gene has CDR1 SGHDT and CDR2 YYEEEE. V lost 3 bases, J lost 1 base, and 2 bases stayed unmatched. The CDR3 covers 16 residues.

Ten or more counts support this clonotype. The gene calls are TRBV3-1 and TRBJ2-1; D remains ambiguous. CDR1 LGHDT and CDR2 YNNKEL come from the germline V gene (reference sequence). V lost 6 bases and J 4 bases, leaving 13 bases between the germline ends. This CDR3 is 14 amino acids long. CDR3 bases: TGTGCCAGCAGTCCGGGCCTCGAGTACAATGAGCAGTTCTTC. As protein: CASSPGLEYNEQFF.

This clonotype came up a few times. This sequence joins TRBV18 and TRBJ2-6; D is undetermined. Germline loops: CDR1 KGHSH, CDR2 LQKENI. The V end lost 3 bases, the J end lost 0 bases, and 12 bases lay between the germline ends. The CDR3 totals 17 residues. CDR3: CASSPSLLSSGANVLTF. The CDR3 nucleotides read TGTGCCAGCTCACCCTCACTCCTATCCTCTGGGGCCAACGTCCTGACTTTC. The full variable domain, in which reference TRBV18 and TRBJ2-6 provide the parts outside the CDR3, is NAGVMQNPRHLVRRRGQEARLRCSPMKGHSHVYWYRQLPEEGLKFMVYLQKENIIDESGMPKERFSAEFPKEGPSILRIQQVVRGDSAAYFCASSPSLLSSGANVLTFGAGSRLTVL.

The CDR3 protein is CSVEDWAGDEQYF. For the CDR3, the DNA is TGCAGCGTTGAAGATTGGGCAGGGGACGAGCAGTACTTC. The chain recombines TRBV29-1 with TRBJ2-7; D is perhaps TRBD1 (6 bases). This CDR3 has 13 amino acids. Trimming shortened V by 0 bases and J by 5 bases, and 11 bases separated the two germline ends. Germline-derived CDR1 and CDR2 are SQVTM and ANQGSEA.

This clonotype was counted at least ten times. V and J are TRBV5-6 and TRBJ2-3, with a weak D call TRBD2 (5 bases). The CDR3 has 16 amino acids. V gave up 2 bases and J gave up 0 bases, with 13 bases separating them. Germline lookup yields CDR1 SGHDT and CDR2 YYEEEE. CDR3 loop: CASSFGLYDSTDTQYF. The DNA of the CDR3 is TGTGCCAGCAGCTTCGGACTTTACGACAGCACAGATACGCAGTATTTT. Combining the CDR3 with reference TRBV5-6 and TRBJ2-3 gives the whole variable domain DAGVTQSPTHLIKTRGQQVTLRCSPKSGHDTVSWYQQALGQGPQFIFQYYEEEERQRGNFPDRFSGHQFPNYSSELNVNALLLGDSALYLCASSFGLYDSTDTQYFGPGTRLTVL.

This clonotype has a count of ten or more. The chain carries TRBV7-9 and TRBJ2-2; D is unclear. Germline lookup yields CDR1 SEHNR and CDR2 FQNEAQ (reference sequence). The CDR3 is 14 residues long. The ends were cut back, 3 bases at V and 4 bases at J, with 9 bases in the middle. This CDR3 reads CASSFPTATGELFF. DNA of the CDR3: TGTGCCAGCAGCTTCCCTACAGCCACCGGGGAGCTGTTTTTT.

CDR3 nucleotide sequence: TGTGCCAGCAGTCCCAAGGGTGGAGGACGGAACACTGAAGCTTTCTTT. As protein: CASSPKGGGRNTEAFF. This chain uses TRBV12-3 or TRBV12-4 with TRBJ1-1; the D is unclear. The CDR3 length is 16 residues. V was cut by 5 bases and J by 1 base, with 17 bases left in between.

The chain links TRBV6-5 to TRBJ2-7, with no clear D. The V and J ends lost 4 bases and 5 bases respectively, with 9 bases between them. The CDR3 runs 12 residues. Germline V gives CDR1 MNHEY, CDR2 SVGAGI. This CDR3 is CASSFNIHEQYF. Written as DNA, the CDR3 is TGTGCCAGCAGTTTCAACATCCACGAGCAGTACTTC.

The V and J genes are TRBV29-1 and TRBJ1-6, with TRBD1 matching 11 bases. This CDR3 is built from 13 residues. V lost 6 bases and J lost 7; bases outside the gene matches: 2. Germline CDR1 and CDR2: SQVTM and ANQGSEA. CDR3 protein: CSVGDRGNSPLHF. The CDR3 DNA reads TGCAGCGTGGGGGACAGGGGGAATTCACCCCTCCACTTT. The full variable domain, completed using reference TRBV29-1 and TRBJ1-6, is SAVISQKPSRDICQRGTSLTIQCQVDSQVTMMFWYRQQPGQSLTLIATANQGSEATYESGFVIDKFPISRPNLTFSTLTVSNMSPEDSSIYLCSVGDRGNSPLHFGNGTRLTVT.

This clonotype occurred a few times. The rearrangement links TRBV7-9 to TRBJ2-7; D unresolved. The CDR3 is 13 amino acids. V gave up 10 bases and J gave up 0 bases, with 13 bases separating them. Germline CDR1 SEHNR, CDR2 FQNEAQ (reference sequence). For the CDR3, the DNA is TGTGCCACCGTCGGGCCCAGCTCCTACGAGCAGTACTTC. This translates into CATVGPSSYEQYF.

This clonotype was seen ten or more times. The DNA of the CDR3 is TGCAGTGCAAAGGAATCTGATCCTAATTCACCCCTCCACTTT. Translating gives CSAKESDPNSPLHF. V gene TRBV20-1 combines with J gene TRBJ1-6; D remains ambiguous. V lost 6 bases, J lost 6 bases, and 15 bases lay in between. This CDR3 comprises 14 residues. The germline V gene encodes CDR1 DFQATT and CDR2 SNEGSKA (reference sequence).

There are many counts of this clonotype. The genes are TRBV7-8 and TRBJ1-1; TRBD1 agrees at 11 bases. Germline values: CDR1 SGHVS, CDR2 FQNEAQ. V dropped 5 bases and J dropped 5; count of bases not matched to a gene: 7. This CDR3 comprises 15 residues. DNA for the CDR3: TGTGCCAGCAGCCTTCGGACAGGGGGCGTGACTGAAGCTTTCTTT. Amino acid sequence: CASSLRTGGVTEAFF.

This clonotype was counted at least ten times. The chain combines TRBV20-1 with TRBJ2-7; 8 bases are shared with TRBD1. The CDR3 has 13 residues. Per germline, CDR1 DFQATT and CDR2 SNEGSKA (reference sequence). V was clipped by 7 bases and J by 7 bases; unmatched bases: 12. This CDR3 reads CSGARDTGGEQYF. Here the CDR3 DNA reads TGCAGTGGCGCCAGGGACACAGGGGGGGAGCAGTACTTC.

The chain joins TRBV5-4 to TRBJ2-1; D is unresolved. This CDR3 has 11 residues. Germline CDR1 is SGHNT and CDR2 is YYREEE (reference sequence). Trimming removed 6 bases from V and 4 bases from J, with 5 bases in between. Here the CDR3 reads CASNEYNEQFF. For the CDR3, the DNA is TGTGCCAGCAACGAGTACAATGAGCAGTTCTTC.

This clonotype was detected many times. The chain combines TRBV7-6 with TRBJ1-2, with TRBD1 matching over 7 bases. There are 13 residues in the CDR3. In germline, CDR1 is SGHVS, CDR2 FNYEAQ. The V segment lost 5 bases and the J segment 6 bases; nucleotides outside the gene matches: 6. For the CDR3, the DNA is TGTGCCAGCAGCCTGGGACAGCCTGATGGCTACACCTTC. Its translation: CASSLGQPDGYTF.

This clonotype was observed at least ten times. This rearrangement joins TRBV29-1 to TRBJ1-5, with 7 bases lining up with TRBD1. The CDR3 is made up of 12 amino acids. V lost 6 bases and J lost 4; bases outside the gene matches: 3. Germline V gene lookup returns CDR1 SQVTM and CDR2 ANQGSEA. This CDR3 is CSVATGNQPQHF. The CDR3 DNA is TGCAGCGTCGCGACAGGGAATCAGCCCCAGCATTTT. The variable domain in full, completed from reference TRBV29-1 and TRBJ1-5, reads SAVISQKPSRDICQRGTSLTIQCQVDSQVTMMFWYRQQPGQSLTLIATANQGSEATYESGFVIDKFPISRPNLTFSTLTVSNMSPEDSSIYLCSVATGNQPQHFGDGTRLSIL.

This clonotype was seen at least ten times. The chain uses TRBV12-3 or TRBV12-4 and TRBJ1-1; D is ambiguous. Trimming took off 2 bases at V and 0 bases at J, with 10 bases between the two ends. CDR3 length equals 15 residues. This CDR3 is CASSLQTGLNTEAFF. The DNA for the CDR3 is TGTGCCAGCAGTTTACAAACGGGTTTGAACACTGAAGCTTTCTTT.

This chain connects TRBV4-1 to TRBJ1-3; TRBD1 might be the D (5 bases). The CDR3 extends over 15 amino acids. With 4 bases removed from V and 0 bases from J, the gap between germline ends came to 10 bases. Germline V gene sequence: CDR1 MGHRA, CDR2 YSYEKL. CDR3 DNA: TGCGCCAGCAGCCGGGAGGGGAGCTCTGGAAACACCATATATTTT. Its translation is CASSREGSSGNTIYF.

About this clonotype: This sequence may be a read error, since a much larger clone differs from it by one base. This chain links TRBV10-1 with TRBJ2-5, with 11 bases fitting TRBD2. The CDR3 is 16 residues long. V lost 4 bases and J lost 5; bases outside the gene matches: 9. Germline V gives CDR1 WNHNN, CDR2 SYGVQD (reference sequence). CDR3 coding DNA: TGCGCCAGCAGTGTCCAAAGACTAGCGGGACGGGAGACCCAGTACTTC. Amino acids: CASSVQRLAGRETQYF.

This clonotype was recorded many times. J is TRBJ2-1 and V is TRBV9, with a possible D match to TRBD2 (6 bases). Germline CDR1 is SGDLS and CDR2 is YYNGEE. The CDR3 is 14 residues long. V was trimmed by 4 bases and J by 10 bases, leaving 18 bases between them. In DNA, the CDR3 is TGTGCCAGCAGCTCACTCCACGGGGGTAGCGAGCAGTTCTTC. This encodes CASSSLHGGSEQFF.

There are many counts of this clonotype. CDR3 in amino acids: CSAAKGGSDQPQHF. DNA of the CDR3: TGCAGTGCGGCAAAGGGGGGTTCCGATCAGCCCCAGCATTTT. The chain carries TRBV20-1 and TRBJ1-5; D possibly corresponds to TRBD1 (6 bases). CDR1 is DFQATT and CDR2 is SNEGSKA in the germline V gene (reference sequence). This CDR3 is built from 14 residues. The ends were cut back, 6 bases at V and 5 bases at J, with 17 bases in the middle.

This clonotype was observed many times. The rearrangement joins TRBV10-3 to TRBJ1-5; 10 bases fit TRBD1. After removal of 4 bases from V and 6 bases from J, the junction contained 6 bases not matched to a gene. Germline values: CDR1 ENHRY, CDR2 SYGVKD. This CDR3 has 15 residues. The CDR3 reads CAISADRGHSQPQHF. CDR3 sequence (DNA): TGTGCCATCAGTGCTGACAGGGGGCATAGTCAGCCCCAGCATTTT.

This sequence joins TRBV20-1 and TRBJ1-1; no definite D call. CDR1 and CDR2 from the germline V gene are DFQATT and SNEGSKA (reference sequence). This CDR3 comprises 11 residues. V shed 6 bases and J shed 8 bases, with 13 bases lying between them. As DNA, the CDR3 is TGCAGTGCCATCACTGGGCGAGAAGCTTTCTTT. Protein: CSAITGREAFF.

This clonotype was seen ten or more times. The chain links TRBV2 to TRBJ2-3, with 13 bases identical to TRBD2. The CDR3 length is 15 residues. V was clipped by 8 bases and J by 1 base; unmatched bases: 3. Germline V lookup: CDR1 SNHLY, CDR2 FYNNEI. The CDR3 spells CASGGLAGGTDTQYF. CDR3 coding DNA: TGTGCCAGCGGTGGACTAGCGGGGGGCACAGATACGCAGTATTTT.